One and the same sample provided the 13 T cell receptor beta chains below, sequenced in a study of blood T cell repertoires in COVID-19. Data came from immunoSEQ multiplex PCR; TCRdb stores just in-frame clones and leaves some out. The sample contains hundreds of thousands of clones, approximately 91% of which appear only once. The sequencing input was peripheral blood. These receptors came from a woman aged 45-65 years with COVID-19, enrolled during active disease.

V usage is TRBV6-6 and J usage is TRBJ1-1; D not certain. The length of the CDR3 is 15 residues. Between the trimmed V and J ends, which lost 10 bases and 1 base, there was a span of 19 bases. Germline CDR1 reads MNHNY; CDR2 reads SVGAGI (reference sequence). CDR3 DNA: TGTGCCACCAAACTCCAGAGGGCCCCGAACACTGAAGCTTTCTTT. Its translation: CATKLQRAPNTEAFF.

This chain connects TRBV24-1 to TRBJ2-3, with TRBD2 identical over 10 bases. V was pared by 1 base and J by 2 bases, with 2 bases of the junction left unmatched. CDR1 and CDR2 (germline): KGHDR, SFDVKD. The CDR3 totals 16 residues. In DNA form, the CDR3 reads TGTGCCACCAGTGATTTAGCGGGGGGGAACACAGATACGCAGTATTTT. As protein: CATSDLAGGNTDTQYF.

The rearrangement uses TRBV15 and TRBJ2-3, with 8 bases matching TRBD2. Germline V gene lookup returns CDR1 LNHNV and CDR2 YYDKDF (reference sequence). The CDR3 totals 15 residues. The ends lost 3 bases at V and 5 bases at J; junction bases unmatched: 7. For the CDR3, the DNA is TGTGCCACCAGCAGGCGGGGACTAGAAAGAGATACGCAGTATTTT. Protein product: CATSRRGLERDTQYF. The whole variable domain, filled in from reference TRBV15 and TRBJ2-3, reads DAMVIQNPRYQVTQFGKPVTLSCSQTLNHNVMYWYQQKSSQAPKLLFHYYDKDFNNEADTPDNFQSRRPNTSFCFLDIRSPGLGDTAMYLCATSRRGLERDTQYFGPGTRLTVL.

V usage is TRBV10-3 and J usage is TRBJ1-5; possibly TRBD1 for D (5 bases). CDR3 size: 17 residues. Trimming shortened V by 3 bases and J by 6 bases, and 21 bases separated the two germline ends. The germline CDR1 and CDR2 sequences are ENHRY and SYGVKD. Written as DNA, the CDR3 is TGTGCCATCAGTGACCGCCTTGGGGGGGGAATGTTTCAGCCCCAGCATTTT. This translates into CAISDRLGGGMFQPQHF.

The chain is built from TRBV7-9 and TRBJ1-4, with D uncertain. This CDR3 region has 11 residues. Trimming took off 6 bases at V and 7 bases at J, with 6 bases between the two ends. Germline CDR1 reads SEHNR; CDR2 reads FQNEAQ (reference sequence). CDR3 DNA sequence: TGTGCCAGCAGGGGGAGTGAAAAACTGTTTTTT. This translates into CASRGSEKLFF.

J is TRBJ2-7 and V is TRBV6-5; D perhaps matches TRBD2 (5 bases). Trimming left V 8 bases short and J 3 bases short, with 20 bases between. The CDR3 covers 15 residues. CDR1 and CDR2 from the germline V gene are MNHEY and SVGAGI. CDR3 amino acids: CASYSRVTRDYEQYF. The CDR3 nucleotides read TGTGCCAGCTATTCAAGGGTCACACGGGACTACGAGCAGTACTTC.

The J gene is TRBJ2-3, the V gene TRBV7-2; 11 bases are shared with TRBD2. Germline loops: CDR1 SGHTA, CDR2 FQGNSA. The CDR3 length is 19 residues. V dropped 0 bases and J dropped 2; count of bases not matched to a gene: 10. The DNA of the CDR3 is TGTGCCAGCAGCTTAGCCCCAGCCCTGGGACTAGCGGACACAGATACGCAGTATTTT. Amino acid sequence: CASSLAPALGLADTDTQYF.

V and J are TRBV10-2 and TRBJ1-5, with a possible D match to TRBD1 (6 bases). The CDR3 has 16 amino acids. V lost 7 bases and J 0 bases, leaving 16 bases between the germline ends. The germline V gene has CDR1 WSHSY and CDR2 SAAADI. The CDR3 loop reads CASTNTRGDSNQPQHF. Here the CDR3 DNA reads TGCGCCAGCACTAACACCAGGGGCGATAGCAATCAGCCCCAGCATTTT.

The CDR3 reads CASIDTEAFF. The CDR3 coding sequence is TGTGCCAGCATCGACACTGAAGCTTTCTTT. This chain uses TRBV12-3 or TRBV12-4 with TRBJ1-1; D ambiguous. The V and J ends lost 7 bases and 3 bases respectively, with 3 bases between them. There are 10 residues in the CDR3.

This chain joins TRBV2 and TRBJ1-5; the D is unclear. This CDR3 is built from 12 residues. Per germline, CDR1 SNHLY and CDR2 FYNNEI. The ends were cut back, 5 bases at V and 0 bases at J, with 2 bases in the middle. CDR3 in DNA: TGTGCCAGCAGTTATAGCAATCAGCCCCAGCATTTT. Translating gives CASSYSNQPQHF. The variable domain in full, completed from reference TRBV2 and TRBJ1-5, reads EPEVTQTPSHQVTQMGQEVILRCVPISNHLYFYWYRQILGQKVEFLVSFYNNEISEKSEIFDDQFSVERPDGSNFTLKIRSTKLEDSAMYFCASSYSNQPQHFGDGTRLSIL.

The CDR3 bases are TGTGCCAGTAGTATAACGGGGACACGGAACACTGAAGCTTTCTTT. It specifies CASSITGTRNTEAFF. The chain uses TRBV19 and TRBJ1-1; tentatively, D is TRBD1 (6 bases). V was cut by 2 bases and J by 1 base, with 11 bases left in between. The CDR3 contains 15 residues. Looked up from germline, CDR1 is LNHDA and CDR2 is SQIVND (reference sequence). Supplemented by reference TRBV19 and TRBJ1-1, the full variable domain reads DGGITQSPKYLFRKEGQNVTLSCEQNLNHDAMYWYRQDPGQGLRLIYYSQIVNDFQKGDIAEGYSVSREKKESFPLTVTSAQKNPTAFYLCASSITGTRNTEAFFGQGTRLTVV.

The CDR3 reads CASSNIPGQSYTDTQYF. DNA of the CDR3: TGTGCCAGTAGTAATATCCCAGGACAGAGCTACACAGATACGCAGTATTTT. The gene calls are TRBV19 and TRBJ2-3; D might be TRBD1 (6 bases). V was clipped by 4 bases and J by 2 bases, with 19 bases between them. Germline V CDR1 and CDR2: LNHDA, SQIVND (reference sequence). This CDR3 contains 17 residues.

This clone came up a few times. This sequence joins TRBV27 and TRBJ1-1, with D possibly matching TRBD1 (5 bases). The ends were cut back, 6 bases at V and 1 base at J, with 12 bases in the middle. The CDR3 runs 14 residues. Per germline, CDR1 MNHEY and CDR2 SMNVEV (reference sequence). The CDR3 coding sequence is TGTGCCAGCAGCCTCCTTACAGGGAACACTGAAGCTTTCTTT. This encodes CASSLLTGNTEAFF.